One sample yielded the 32 T cell receptor beta chains listed below, sequenced in a study of cytomegalovirus exposure and HLA in healthy donors. Researchers ran the PCR with 60 Vbeta and 13 Jbeta primers. Here immunoSEQ multiplex PCR was the method, and the copy in TCRdb shows in-frame clones only, minus some. The sample yields about 130,000 clones, roughly 83% seen once. The specimen was PBMCs. Receptors were obtained from a girl aged 2 to 9 in good health and CMV-seronegative.

The chain's CDR3 is CASSLATGGTEAFF. The CDR3 DNA is TGTGCCAGCAGTTTAGCTACAGGGGGAACTGAAGCTTTCTTT. The chain has TRBV28 and TRBJ1-1, with 8 bases aligning to TRBD1. CDR1 and CDR2 (germline): MDHEN, SYDVKM. This CDR3 spans 14 amino acids. The V segment lost 2 bases and the J segment 5 bases; nucleotides outside the gene matches: 4.

The genes are TRBV19 and TRBJ1-1; 7 bases match TRBD1. The CDR3 has 15 amino acids. The V gene end was trimmed by 4 bases and the J gene end by 4 bases; junction bases not matched to a gene: 9. Per the germline V gene, CDR1 is LNHDA and CDR2 is SQIVND (reference sequence). The CDR3 reads CASSRTGAGGTEAFF. Written as DNA, the CDR3 is TGTGCCAGTAGTAGAACAGGGGCGGGAGGCACTGAAGCTTTCTTT.

The genes are TRBV19 and TRBJ1-1; TRBD1 matches at 8 bases. CDR1 LNHDA and CDR2 SQIVND come from the germline V gene (reference sequence). The CDR3 covers 12 residues. Unmatched junction bases numbered 2, after V lost 10 bases and J lost 1 base. The CDR3 loop reads CATDRGNTEAFF. In nucleotides, the CDR3 is TGTGCCACTGACAGGGGGAACACTGAAGCTTTCTTT.

J is TRBJ1-2 and V is TRBV5-1; 12 positions agree with TRBD1. CDR3 size: 16 residues. The ends lost 2 bases at V and 6 bases at J; junction bases unmatched: 8. CDR1 is SGHRS and CDR2 is YFSETQ in the germline V gene. The CDR3 spells CASSFVPGQGADGYTF. CDR3 bases: TGCGCCAGCAGCTTCGTACCGGGACAGGGGGCGGATGGCTACACCTTC.

This chain uses TRBV4-1 with TRBJ2-3; a possible D gene is TRBD2 (5 bases). The CDR3 sequence is 17 residues long. Looked up from germline, CDR1 is MGHRA and CDR2 is YSYEKL. The V and J ends lost 2 bases and 3 bases respectively, with 18 bases between them. The CDR3 loop reads CASSQPISGFKTDTQYF. The CDR3 region has the DNA TGCGCCAGCAGCCAACCAATATCGGGGTTCAAGACAGATACGCAGTATTTT.

The chain uses TRBV6-1 and TRBJ2-7; 10 nucleotides agree with TRBD2. This CDR3 contains 18 residues. Germline V gene data show CDR1 as MNHNS and CDR2 as SASEGT. V shed 3 bases and J 1 base; nucleotides not matched to a gene: 12. CDR3: CASSDPYIAGGLSYEQYF. The CDR3 DNA is TGTGCCAGCAGTGACCCCTATATAGCGGGAGGCCTTTCCTACGAGCAGTACTTC.

The chain uses TRBV4-3 and TRBJ2-6; 9 bases are shared with TRBD1. The V and J ends lost 5 bases and 0 bases, in that order; junction bases with no gene match: 5. Germline CDR1 reads LGHNA; CDR2 reads YSLEER. The CDR3 totals 17 residues. The CDR3 region has the DNA TGCGCCAGCAGCAAACAGGGGGCAGCCTCTGGGGCCAACGTCCTGACTTTC. Translation: CASSKQGAASGANVLTF.

V gene TRBV6-4 combines with J gene TRBJ2-1, with TRBD2 identical over 10 bases. Germline CDR1 and CDR2: MRHNA and SNTAGT. This CDR3 region has 15 residues. Losses at the gene ends were 3 bases for V and 4 bases for J; bases not matched to a gene: 3. CDR3 region: CASSESGGAYNEQFF. DNA of the CDR3: TGTGCCAGCAGTGAAAGCGGGGGGGCTTACAATGAGCAGTTCTTC.

The V and J genes are TRBV19 and TRBJ2-7, with D perhaps TRBD2 (6 bases). The CDR3 runs to 13 residues. Germline V CDR1 and CDR2: LNHDA, SQIVND (reference sequence). The germline V and J ends were trimmed by 7 bases and 0 bases, with 10 bases remaining between them. The CDR3 DNA follows: TGTGCCAGTACCTCGGGAGACTCCTACGAGCAGTACTTC. As protein: CASTSGDSYEQYF.

J is TRBJ2-5 and V is TRBV9; 12 nucleotides agree with TRBD2. The CDR3 contains 16 residues. CDR1 and CDR2 from the germline V gene are SGDLS and YYNGEE. V gave up 0 bases and J gave up 2 bases; unmatched junction bases: 2. CDR3 nucleotide sequence: TGTGCCAGCAGCGTAGAGACTAGCGGGGGACAAGAGACCCAGTACTTC. As protein: CASSVETSGGQETQYF.

The chain joins TRBV19 to TRBJ1-1; 7 bases agree with TRBD1. The CDR3 totals 13 residues. The germline V gene has CDR1 LNHDA and CDR2 SQIVND (reference sequence). V shed 5 bases, J shed 2 bases, and the junction held 2 bases outside the gene matches. DNA for the CDR3: TGTGCCAGTAGTGGACAGGTCAACACTGAAGCTTTCTTT. Encoded protein: CASSGQVNTEAFF.

The chain couples TRBV15 to TRBJ2-5; D not certain. The J call is doubtful: the DNA matches TRBJ2-7 better. This CDR3 is built from 14 residues. The V gene's germline CDR1 is LNHNV and CDR2 YYDKDF (reference sequence). This CDR3 reads CATSTTRSSYEQYF. DNA of the CDR3: TGTGCCACCAGCACCACAAGGAGCTCCTACGAGCAGTACTTC.

This clone was seen only a few times. The gene calls are TRBV10-2 and TRBJ1-2, with D uncertain. The V end was cut by 6 bases, the J end by 6 bases, with 8 bases between. Germline assignment: CDR1 WSHSY and CDR2 SAAADI. The CDR3 length is 11 residues. CDR3 amino acids: CASRGGDGYTF. For the CDR3, the DNA is TGCGCCAGCAGGGGCGGGGATGGCTACACCTTC.

The table lists this clone with a count of one. The chain has TRBV9 and TRBJ2-5; the match to TRBD2 covers 9 bases. CDR1 is SGDLS and CDR2 is YYNGEE in the germline V gene. With V trimmed by 0 bases and J by 5 bases, 8 bases remained unmatched. The CDR3 is made up of 16 amino acids. The CDR3 protein is CASSVALAGGRETQYF. The CDR3 nucleotides read TGTGCCAGCAGCGTAGCTTTGGCGGGAGGGCGGGAGACCCAGTACTTC.

The genes are TRBV4-1 and TRBJ2-7; D gene unclear. The germline V and J ends were trimmed by 1 base and 7 bases, with 11 bases remaining between them. The CDR3 is made up of 13 amino acids. Germline V gives CDR1 MGHRA, CDR2 YSYEKL. The CDR3 DNA reads as TGCGCCAGCAGCCAAGTGCCCCCCGGGGAGCAGTACTTC. It yields the protein CASSQVPPGEQYF.

This chain uses TRBV10-2 with TRBJ1-2; D unresolved. The CDR3 length is 13 residues. Trimming left V 1 base short and J 1 base short, with 4 bases between. Germline V gives CDR1 WSHSY, CDR2 SAAADI. As DNA, the CDR3 is TGCGCCAGCAGTGAGTTCTATAACTATGGCTACACCTTC. Amino acid sequence: CASSEFYNYGYTF.

The chain uses TRBV27 and TRBJ2-1; perhaps TRBD2 as D (6 bases). CDR1 and CDR2 (germline): MNHEY, SMNVEV (reference sequence). This CDR3 comprises 16 residues. V was trimmed by 6 bases and J by 9 bases, leaving 24 bases between them. The CDR3 reads CASRIFRTKSDSEQFF. As DNA, the CDR3 is TGTGCCAGCAGGATTTTCCGGACTAAAAGCGACAGTGAGCAGTTCTTC.

The rearrangement links TRBV7-3 to TRBJ1-1; TRBD1 might be the D (5 bases). CDR1 and CDR2 (germline): SGHTA, FQGTGA. The CDR3 covers 17 residues. V lost 2 bases and J lost 5, with 21 bases in between. The CDR3: CASSLPYTSPGRTEAFF. CDR3 DNA: TGTGCCAGCAGCTTACCCTATACCTCTCCAGGGCGGACTGAAGCTTTCTTT.

The chain recombines TRBV7-9 with TRBJ1-1; D gene ambiguous. Trimming pared 3 bases from V and 1 base from J, leaving 9 bases between. Germline lookup yields CDR1 SEHNR and CDR2 FQNEAQ (reference sequence). The CDR3 loop spans 14 amino acids. DNA for the CDR3: TGTGCCAGCAGCTTCTTGAGGGAGAACACTGAAGCTTTCTTT. It yields the protein CASSFLRENTEAFF.

This clone has at least ten counts. The chain joins TRBV18 to TRBJ1-1, with D maybe TRBD1 (6 bases). Between the trimmed V and J ends, which lost 4 bases and 0 bases, there was a span of 9 bases. Germline assignment: CDR1 KGHSH and CDR2 LQKENI. CDR3 length equals 14 residues. In nucleotides, the CDR3 is TGTGCCAGCTCACAGGACAGTATGAACACTGAAGCTTTCTTT. Encoded protein: CASSQDSMNTEAFF.

The chain recombines TRBV7-6 with TRBJ2-7, with 10 bases identical to TRBD2. The germline V gene has CDR1 SGHVS and CDR2 FNYEAQ. V trimming: 1 base; J trimming: 6 bases; junction bases outside the gene matches: 3. The CDR3 contains 14 residues. CDR3 in DNA: TGTGCCAGCAGCTTAGGTGGGACTAGCGCCGAGCAGTACTTC. This codes for CASSLGGTSAEQYF.

This clone was seen a few times. The rearrangement links TRBV5-1 to TRBJ2-3; 11 nucleotides agree with TRBD2. The CDR3 contains 15 residues. Germline CDR1 reads SGHRS; CDR2 reads YFSETQ. With V trimmed by 5 bases and J by 5 bases, 7 bases remained unmatched. CDR3 residues: CASSQLAGEGDTQYF. CDR3 DNA sequence: TGCGCCAGCAGTCAACTAGCGGGAGAAGGAGATACGCAGTATTTT.

J is TRBJ1-2 and V is TRBV14; D may be TRBD1 (6 bases). The CDR3 totals 15 residues. Germline V gene lookup returns CDR1 SGHDN and CDR2 FVKESK. V was clipped by 3 bases and J by 2 bases, with 13 bases between them. Here the CDR3 reads CASSHRDIYNYGYTF. The DNA of the CDR3 is TGTGCCAGCAGCCACCGGGACATCTACAACTATGGCTACACCTTC.

Details on this clone: A junction end diverges from the germline sequence, so it may reflect a read error. The gene calls are TRBV7-3 and TRBJ2-1; D remains unclear. The CDR3 consists of 13 residues. Germline CDR1 and CDR2: SGHTA and FQGTGA. The CDR3 DNA reads as TGTGCCAACAGCTTCAGTTCCTACAATGAGCAGTTCTTC. The encoded protein is CANSFSSYNEQFF.

This clone was observed a few times. V gene TRBV4-1 combines with J gene TRBJ2-1; 9 nucleotides align to TRBD2. The CDR3 loop spans 14 amino acids. Germline assignment: CDR1 MGHRA and CDR2 YSYEKL. V was pared by 4 bases and J by 5 bases, with 3 bases of the junction left unmatched. The CDR3 bases are TGCGCCAGCAGCCCCATAGCGGGAGACAATGAGCAGTTCTTC. Translated, it gives CASSPIAGDNEQFF.

J is TRBJ1-1 and V is TRBV29-1; 7 bases match TRBD1. The V gene end was trimmed by 2 bases and the J gene end by 1 base; junction bases not matched to a gene: 7. CDR1 and CDR2 (germline): SQVTM, ANQGSEA. The CDR3 extends over 15 amino acids. CDR3 amino acids: CSVEIWDSGNTEAFF. CDR3 DNA sequence: TGCAGCGTTGAAATTTGGGACAGTGGGAACACTGAAGCTTTCTTT.

The chain joins TRBV4-2 to TRBJ2-5, with 10 positions matching TRBD2. This CDR3 spans 16 amino acids. V was clipped by 1 base and J by 2 bases; unmatched bases: 4. CDR1 is LGHNA, CDR2 YNFKEQ, per germline. The chain's CDR3 is CASSQVSGGGQETQYF. CDR3 nucleotide sequence: TGTGCCAGCAGCCAAGTGAGCGGGGGGGGTCAAGAGACCCAGTACTTC.

The chain couples TRBV4-2 to TRBJ2-5, with 8 nucleotides matching TRBD2. The length of the CDR3 is 15 residues. Germline V gene data show CDR1 as LGHNA and CDR2 as YNFKEQ. Losses at the gene ends were 2 bases for V and 0 bases for J; bases not matched to a gene: 2. The chain's CDR3 is CASSQKLADQETQYF. CDR3 coding DNA: TGTGCCAGCAGCCAAAAACTAGCGGACCAAGAGACCCAGTACTTC.

This sequence joins TRBV2 and TRBJ2-1; 15 nucleotides line up with TRBD2. The germline gives CDR1 SNHLY, CDR2 FYNNEI. This CDR3 region has 14 residues. The V gene end was trimmed by 9 bases and the J gene end by 15 bases; junction bases not matched to a gene: 12. The CDR3 loop is CASRAGTSGGQAFF. CDR3 nucleotide sequence: TGTGCCAGTCGGGCCGGGACTAGCGGGGGGCAGGCGTTCTTC.

This clone was detected once. The V call is TRBV18, the J call TRBJ1-2; TRBD1 agrees at 7 bases. CDR3 length: 15 residues. V shed 3 bases and J 6 bases; nucleotides not matched to a gene: 10. Germline loops: CDR1 KGHSH, CDR2 LQKENI. CDR3 bases: TGTGCCAGCTCACCCCTCGGGCAGGGGGAGAATGGCTACACCTTC. It is translated as CASSPLGQGENGYTF.

The V gene is TRBV27, the J gene TRBJ2-5; D is perhaps TRBD1 (6 bases). There are 15 residues in the CDR3. The V gene lost 4 bases and the J gene lost 0 bases, with 12 bases spanning the gap. Germline CDR1 reads MNHEY; CDR2 reads SMNVEV (reference sequence). The CDR3 loop reads CASSSGTQYQETQYF. CDR3 bases: TGTGCCAGCAGTTCCGGGACACAGTACCAAGAGACCCAGTACTTC.

The genes are TRBV27 and TRBJ1-2, with 7 bases aligning to TRBD1. V lost 7 bases and J lost 6; bases outside the gene matches: 11. Germline V gene data show CDR1 as MNHEY and CDR2 as SMNVEV (reference sequence). The CDR3 covers 14 residues. The CDR3 coding sequence is TGTGCCAGCAAGATGACAGGGAGGATGGATGGCTACACCTTC. The encoded protein is CASKMTGRMDGYTF.